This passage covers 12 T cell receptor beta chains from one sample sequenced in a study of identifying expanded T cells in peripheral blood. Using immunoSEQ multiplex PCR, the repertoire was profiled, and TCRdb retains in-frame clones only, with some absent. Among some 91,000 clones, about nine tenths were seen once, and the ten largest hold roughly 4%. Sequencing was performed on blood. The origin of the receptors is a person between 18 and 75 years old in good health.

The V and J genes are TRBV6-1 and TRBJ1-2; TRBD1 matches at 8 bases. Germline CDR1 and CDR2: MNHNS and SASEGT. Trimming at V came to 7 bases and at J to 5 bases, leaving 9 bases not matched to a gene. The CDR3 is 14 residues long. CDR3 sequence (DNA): TGTGCCAGCACCCCGACAGGGGTAACGTATGGCTACACCTTC. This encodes CASTPTGVTYGYTF.

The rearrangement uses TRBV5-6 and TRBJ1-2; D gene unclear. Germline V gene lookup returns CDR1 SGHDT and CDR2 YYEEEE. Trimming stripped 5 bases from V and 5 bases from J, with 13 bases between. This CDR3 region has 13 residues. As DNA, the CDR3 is TGTGCCAGCAGGCCGGTGGAGCTTTATGGCTACACCTTC. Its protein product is CASRPVELYGYTF.

The CDR3 loop reads CASSLALSTDTQYF. In DNA form, the CDR3 reads TGTGCCAGCAGCTTGGCCCTTAGCACAGATACGCAGTATTTT. The chain carries TRBV5-4 and TRBJ2-3; D is ambiguous. This CDR3 is built from 14 residues. Per the germline V gene, CDR1 is SGHNT and CDR2 is YYREEE (reference sequence). V was shortened by 0 bases and J by 0 bases, with 5 bases between the two germline ends.

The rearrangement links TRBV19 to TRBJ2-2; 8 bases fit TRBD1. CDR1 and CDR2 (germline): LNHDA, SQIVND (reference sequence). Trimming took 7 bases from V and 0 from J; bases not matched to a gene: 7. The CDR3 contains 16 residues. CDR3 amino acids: CASTNGQGANTGELFF. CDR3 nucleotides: TGTGCCAGTACCAATGGACAGGGAGCGAACACCGGGGAGCTGTTTTTT.

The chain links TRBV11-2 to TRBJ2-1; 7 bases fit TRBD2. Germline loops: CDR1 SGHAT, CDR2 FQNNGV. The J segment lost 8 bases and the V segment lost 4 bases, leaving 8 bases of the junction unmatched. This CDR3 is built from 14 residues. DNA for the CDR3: TGTGCCAGCAGCTCACGGACTGGGGGGGATGAGCAGTTCTTC. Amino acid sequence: CASSSRTGGDEQFF.

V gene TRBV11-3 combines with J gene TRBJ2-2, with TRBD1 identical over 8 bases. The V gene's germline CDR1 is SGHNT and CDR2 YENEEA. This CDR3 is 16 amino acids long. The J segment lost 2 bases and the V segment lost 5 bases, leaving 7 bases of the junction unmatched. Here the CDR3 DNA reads TGTGCCAGCAGCCCGGGACAGGTCTATAACACCGGGGAGCTGTTTTTT. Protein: CASSPGQVYNTGELFF.

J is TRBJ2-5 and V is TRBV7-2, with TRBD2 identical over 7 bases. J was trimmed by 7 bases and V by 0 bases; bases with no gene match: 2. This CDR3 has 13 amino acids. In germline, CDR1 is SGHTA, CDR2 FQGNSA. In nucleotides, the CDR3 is TGTGCCAGCAGCTTAGCAGGGGAGGGGACCCAGTACTTC. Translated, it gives CASSLAGEGTQYF.

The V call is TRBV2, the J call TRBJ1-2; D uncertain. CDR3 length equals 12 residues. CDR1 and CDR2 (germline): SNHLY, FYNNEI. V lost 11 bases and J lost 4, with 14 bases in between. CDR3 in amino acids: CAFPRGAYGYTF. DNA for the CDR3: TGTGCCTTTCCTCGGGGAGCCTATGGCTACACCTTC. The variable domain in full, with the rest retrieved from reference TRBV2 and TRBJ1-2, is EPEVTQTPSHQVTQMGQEVILRCVPISNHLYFYWYRQILGQKVEFLVSFYNNEISEKSEIFDDQFSVERPDGSNFTLKIRSTKLEDSAMYFCAFPRGAYGYTFGSGTRLTVV.

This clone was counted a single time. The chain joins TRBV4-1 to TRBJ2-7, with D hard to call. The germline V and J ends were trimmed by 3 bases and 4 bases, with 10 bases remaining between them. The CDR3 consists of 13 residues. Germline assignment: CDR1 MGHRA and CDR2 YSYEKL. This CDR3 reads CASSHQYEYEQYF. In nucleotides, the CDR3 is TGCGCCAGCAGCCATCAGTATGAATACGAGCAGTACTTC.

This chain's CDR3 is CASSPRGPTNEKLFF. CDR3 DNA sequence: TGTGCCAGCTCACCAAGGGGACCAACTAATGAAAAACTGTTTTTT. This chain connects TRBV18 to TRBJ1-4; possibly TRBD1 for D (5 bases). Trimming stripped 2 bases from V and 0 bases from J, with 7 bases between. The CDR3 extends over 15 amino acids. Germline loops: CDR1 KGHSH, CDR2 LQKENI.

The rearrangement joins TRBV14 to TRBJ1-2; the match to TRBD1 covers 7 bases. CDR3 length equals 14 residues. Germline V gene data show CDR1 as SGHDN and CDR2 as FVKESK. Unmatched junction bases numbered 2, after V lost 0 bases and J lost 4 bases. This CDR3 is CASSQESGGYGYTF. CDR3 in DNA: TGTGCCAGCAGCCAAGAATCAGGGGGCTATGGCTACACCTTC. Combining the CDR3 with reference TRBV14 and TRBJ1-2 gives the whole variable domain EAGVTQFPSHSVIEKGQTVTLRCDPISGHDNLYWYRRVMGKEIKFLLHFVKESKQDESGMPNNRFLAERTGGTYSTLKVQPAELEDSGVYFCASSQESGGYGYTFGSGTRLTVV.

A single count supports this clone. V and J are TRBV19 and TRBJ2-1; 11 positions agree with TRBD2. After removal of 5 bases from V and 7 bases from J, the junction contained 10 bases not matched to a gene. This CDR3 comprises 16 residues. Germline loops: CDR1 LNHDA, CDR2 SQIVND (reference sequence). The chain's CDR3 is CASSLSGRAGGNEQFF. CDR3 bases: TGTGCCAGTAGTCTTAGCGGGAGGGCTGGAGGGAATGAGCAGTTCTTC.